One sample yielded the 8 T cell receptor beta chains listed below, sequenced in a study of shared clonotypes between healthy human individuals (dated by TCRdb to 2019 to 2021). The method was the immunoSEQ multiplex PCR assay. TCRdb took over this immuneACCESS table, retaining in-frame rearrangements with V and J assigned. Such tables are incomplete; in checked studies, under half of the missing clones stem from an unresolved V gene, and the remainder is unexplained. Across this sample there are hundreds of thousands of clones, with roughly 73% seen only once. The leading ten clones occupy 1.5% to 2% of the sample. Sequencing used memory CD4+ T cells sorted from blood. Read against the paper, the sample's cell subset or site label means: CD45RA-negative fraction. These TCRs come from a woman in her 30s in good health.

This sequence joins TRBV21-1 and TRBJ2-7; the table's D call, TRBD2, was not checked against the DNA. TRBV21-1 is a pseudogene segment. The CDR3 is 12 amino acids. This CDR3 reads CASSGLLYEQYF. The CDR3 DNA reads TGTGCCAGCAGCGGACTCCTCTACGAGCAGTACTTC.

The rearrangement joins TRBV19 to TRBJ1-2; D gene ambiguous. V was pared by 5 bases and J by 4 bases, with 17 bases between. The germline V gene encodes CDR1 LNHDA and CDR2 SQIVND (reference sequence). The CDR3 has 15 residues. CDR3 sequence reads: CASSHDAGGSYGYTF. The CDR3 DNA reads TGTGCCAGTAGTCATGATGCTGGCGGGTCCTATGGCTACACCTTC.

The J gene is TRBJ1-2, the V gene TRBV14; D ambiguous. Germline V gene data show CDR1 as SGHDN and CDR2 as FVKESK. The CDR3 is 13 amino acids. Trimming cost V 6 bases and J 5 bases, with 13 bases left between them. Here the CDR3 DNA reads TGTGCCAGCAGTCTGACGCAGAATTATGGCTACACCTTC. This codes for CASSLTQNYGYTF.

The chain joins TRBV11-3 to TRBJ2-5; unclear D gene. The CDR3 has 12 residues. V was trimmed by 5 bases and J by 5 bases, leaving 9 bases between them. Germline V gene lookup returns CDR1 SGHNT and CDR2 YENEEA. CDR3 in amino acids: CASSPLRETQYF. CDR3 in DNA: TGTGCCAGCAGCCCTTTGAGGGAGACCCAGTACTTC.

This chain links TRBV7-2 with TRBJ2-1, with TRBD2 as a possible D gene (6 bases). Per the germline V gene, CDR1 is SGHTA and CDR2 is FQGNSA. V lost 0 bases to trimming and J lost 5 bases, with 11 bases between them. This CDR3 region has 15 residues. The DNA for the CDR3 is TGTGCCAGCAGCTTAGCGTCCGGGACTCACAATGAGCAGTTCTTC. Its protein is CASSLASGTHNEQFF.

The rearrangement joins TRBV6-1 to TRBJ2-2; D gene unclear. Per germline, CDR1 MNHNS and CDR2 SASEGT. V was clipped by 4 bases and J by 4 bases, with 7 bases between them. This CDR3 comprises 13 residues. The CDR3 reads CASSGQATGELFF. The CDR3 DNA reads TGTGCCAGCAGTGGTCAGGCCACCGGGGAGCTGTTTTTT.

The chain uses TRBV19 and TRBJ1-2; D is unresolved. The V end was cut by 3 bases, the J end by 6 bases, with 5 bases between. The CDR3 consists of 11 residues. In germline, CDR1 is LNHDA, CDR2 SQIVND (reference sequence). The CDR3 DNA reads as TGTGCCAGTAGTATTGGGGATGGCTACACCTTC. This translates into CASSIGDGYTF.

J is TRBJ2-5 and V is TRBV7-2, with 7 bases matching TRBD1. The germline CDR1 and CDR2 sequences are SGHTA and FQGNSA. This CDR3 contains 14 residues. With V trimmed by 1 base and J by 2 bases, 1 base remained unmatched. The CDR3 bases are TGTGCCAGCAGCTTAGAACAGGGGCAAGAGACCCAGTACTTC. It translates to CASSLEQGQETQYF.